The clone carrying this TCR beta chain was observed at least ten times. Its antigen is unknown. Germline CDR1 and CDR2: ENHRY and SYGVKD. V lost 0 bases to trimming and J lost 6 bases; unmatched junction nucleotides: 11. The CDR3 is made up of 17 amino acids. This record comes from a study of CD8 T cells in ankylosing spondylitis. The study's findings and limits: Significant enrichment of disease-linked clones was reported in matched ankylosing spondylitis synovial fluid. Prior work had noted some motif variants in reactive arthritis blood and synovial fluid. It appeared that ankylosing spondylitis blood was characterized by a TCR beta motif of several highly homologous variants.

Making use of molecular barcodes, quantitative 5'-RACE generated TCR beta libraries. TCRdb called the 5' RACE reads again in MiXCR, with one record for every CDR3 protein. The sample records under 150,000 distinct CDR3 sequences, 7% to 10% being singletons. Sequencing was carried out using synovial fluid, either unsorted or a sorted T cell fraction (not recorded which). This clonotype was obtained from a male donor with ankylosing spondylitis. The gene calls are TRBV10-3 and TRBJ2-3, with 8 bases matching TRBD2. The CDR3 DNA follows: TGTGCCATCAGTGAGTCGGTTCGGACTAGCCGACCGGATACGCAGTATTTT. Amino acid sequence: CAISESVRTSRPDTQYF.